This is a list of T cell receptor beta chains from one sample in a study of CD8+ T cells in alopecia areata. Clones were sequenced by immunoSEQ multiplex PCR, and TCRdb holds only the in-frame ones, with some missing. The data show 100,000 to 150,000 clones, approximately 49% seen once. The sequencing used CD8+ T cells sorted from blood, collected at week 0. Every receptor here comes from a human donor with alopecia areata. The CDR3 runs from the conserved cysteine through the conserved F or W. The D gene is left open where the match is weak. Expanded clones are given a class, and other clones once, few, many or no size at all.

>NA|TRBJ1-1|TRBV9|NA|13
TGTGCCAGCAGCGTAGGCGGGACCACTGAAGCTTTCTTT
CASSVGGTTEAFF
>NA|TRBJ1-4|TRBV19|NA|13
TGTGCCAGTAGTTGGGGGGAGGATGAAAAACTGTTTTTT
CASSWGEDEKLFF
>TRBD2|TRBJ2-3|TRBV4-3|NA|14
TGCGCCAGTGGAGAGCGGGATAACACAGATACGCAGTATTTT
CASGERDNTDTQYF
>NA|TRBJ1-6|TRBV13|NA|16
TGTGCCAGCAGCTCCACAGGGAACTCCTATAATTCACCCCTCCACTTT
CASSSTGNSYNSPLHF
>NA|TRBJ2-1|TRBV12-5|few|13
TGTGCTAGTGGTCCAGATCGGACGGATGAGCAGTTCTTC
CASGPDRTDEQFF
>NA|TRBJ2-6|TRBV4-2|NA|17
TGTGCCAGCAGCCACGATTCTGGTGCTCTGGGTGCCAACGTCCTGACTTTC
CASSHDSGALGANVLTF
>TRBD1|TRBJ2-5|TRBV7-6|NA|14
TGTGCCAGCAGTCAGGGACAGTACCAAGAGACCCAGTACTTC
CASSQGQYQETQYF
>NA|TRBJ2-7|TRBV13|NA|15
TGTGCCAGCAGCTTAGGCGACCGGGACACCTACGAGCAGTACTTC
CASSLGDRDTYEQYF
>NA|TRBJ2-7|TRBV5-1|NA|13
TGCGCCAGCAGCTTAACGACGGGTTACGAGCAGTACTTC
CASSLTTGYEQYF
>NA|TRBJ1-4|TRBV6-6|few|13
TGTGCCAGCCTAGGGGGGAATAATGAAAAACTGTTTTTT
CASLGGNNEKLFF
>TRBD1|TRBJ2-7|TRBV27|NA|16
TGTGCCAGCAGTCAACCCGGGACAGGGGGCTTCAACGAGCAGTACTTC
CASSQPGTGGFNEQYF
>TRBD1|TRBJ2-1|TRBV11-2|few|16
TGTGCCAGCAGCTGGGACAGGGAAATATCCTACAATGAGCAGTTCTTC
CASSWDREISYNEQFF
>NA|TRBJ2-2|TRBV27|NA|17
TGTGCCAGCAGTTTTTATTCGACGATAGGGGACACCGGGGAGCTGTTTTTT
CASSFYSTIGDTGELFF
>NA|TRBJ1-2|TRBV20-1|NA|11
TGCAGTGCTAGAGATCTCCGAAGATACACCTTC
CSARDLRRYTF
>TRBD2|TRBJ2-1|TRBV27|NA|16
TGTGCCAGCAGTTTGCCCGGGGGGGAGCGGGCGGCTGAGCAGTTCTTC
CASSLPGGERAAEQFF
>NA|TRBJ2-7|TRBV9|NA|16
TGTGCCAGCAGCGTAGATGAAGGACAGAAGTACTACGAGCAGTACTTC
CASSVDEGQKYYEQYF
>TRBD1|TRBJ1-6|TRBV30|NA|15
TGTGCCTGGAGTGTAACCGACAGGGGAAGATCACCCCTCCACTTT
CAWSVTDRGRSPLHF
>NA|TRBJ2-2|TRBV29-1|few|11
TGCAGCGTTCTGAACACCGGGGAGCTGTTTTTT
CSVLNTGELFF
>NA|TRBJ2-7|TRBV6-6|few|12
TGTGCCAGCAGTACACAGGGTAACGAGCAGTACTTC
CASSTQGNEQYF
>TRBD1|TRBJ1-1|TRBV5-1|NA|15
TGCGCCAGCAGCTTGGAGACAGGGATGGATACTGAAGCTTTCTTT
CASSLETGMDTEAFF
>TRBD2|TRBJ2-7|TRBV13|few|16
TGTGCCAGCAGCAGCGCCCTTAGCGGGGGGTTCTACGAGCAGTACTTC
CASSSALSGGFYEQYF
>NA|TRBJ2-3|TRBV27|NA|14
TGTGCCAGCGCAATTGGGGGGCAAACAGATACGCAGTATTTT
CASAIGGQTDTQYF
>TRBD2|TRBJ2-5|TRBV29-1|few|14
TGCAGCGTTGAGACAGCGGGGTCGACGAAGACCCAGTACTTC
CSVETAGSTKTQYF
>TRBD2|TRBJ2-3|TRBV10-1|few|15
TGCGCCAGCAGTGAGGCTAGCGGGGGTTTGGATACGCAGTATTTT
CASSEASGGLDTQYF
>NA|TRBJ1-5|TRBV4-2|NA|14
TGTGCCAGCAGCCAAGGGGATAGCAATCAGCCCCAGCATTTT
CASSQGDSNQPQHF
>NA|TRBJ2-6|TRBV27|NA|15
TGTGCCAGCAGTTTATGGTCTGGTGGGGCCAACGTCCTGACTTTC
CASSLWSGGANVLTF
>NA|TRBJ2-7|TRBV13|few|12
TGTGCCAGCAGCGTGGAGGGCGCCGAGCAGTACTTC
CASSVEGAEQYF
>NA|TRBJ2-7|TRBV5-1|NA|13
TGCGCCAGCAGCTTGGACGGATCCTACGAGCAGTACTTC
CASSLDGSYEQYF
>NA|TRBJ2-1|TRBV27|few|17
TGTGCCAGCACCACCTTGGGGGGGCGGGGGCCAAACAATGAGCAGTTCTTC
CASTTLGGRGPNNEQFF
>NA|TRBJ2-7|TRBV29-1|NA|15
TGCAGCGTTGAAGCTCTATCAGGAGCAAGCTACGAGCAGTACTTC
CSVEALSGASYEQYF
>NA|TRBJ2-7|TRBV4-1|NA|14
TGCGCCAGCAGCAGGTCGGCGGCCTCCTACGAGCAGTACTTC
CASSRSAASYEQYF
>TRBD2|TRBJ2-2|TRBV6-5|NA|15
TGTGCCAGCAGTTATAGCGGGGGGGCCACCGGGGAGCTGTTTTTT
CASSYSGGATGELFF
>TRBD2|TRBJ2-5|TRBV29-1|NA|18
TGCAGCGTTGAAGACCCTGTCCCTGGCGGGGGGTCACAAGAGACCCAGTACTTC
CSVEDPVPGGGSQETQYF
>TRBD1|TRBJ2-5|TRBV13|NA|15
TGTGCCAGCAGCATCGCATCAGGGGGCGGAGAGACCCAGTACTTC
CASSIASGGGETQYF
>NA|TRBJ2-1|TRBV7-3|few|12
TGTGCCAGCAGCTTAACGGGTGATGAGCAGTTCTTC
CASSLTGDEQFF
>NA|TRBJ2-5|TRBV14|NA|15
TGTGCCAGCAGCACCCGGGGGATACGGTCAGAGACCCAGTACTTC
CASSTRGIRSETQYF
>TRBD2|TRBJ2-7|TRBV13|few|15
TGTGCCAGCAGCTCCGGGGGGGGCAGGACCTACGAGCAGTACTTC
CASSSGGGRTYEQYF
>NA|TRBJ2-7|TRBV7-2|few|15
TGTGCCAGCAGCTTAGCCCTTCTAGCCTCCTACGAGCAGTACTTC
CASSLALLASYEQYF
>TRBD2|TRBJ2-5|TRBV5-6|few|17
TGTGCCAGCAGCTTCCCGGGACTAGCGGGGGACCAAGAGACCCAGTACTTC
CASSFPGLAGDQETQYF
>NA|TRBJ1-1|TRBV6-5|NA|14
TGTGCCAGCAGTTACGAGGGAACGAACACTGAAGCTTTCTTT
CASSYEGTNTEAFF
>NA|TRBJ1-2|TRBV7-2|few|13
TGTGCCAGCAGCTTAGTGGGGGATTATGGCTACACCTTC
CASSLVGDYGYTF
>NA|TRBJ1-2|TRBV7-9|NA|12
TGTGCCAGCAACGGGGGGGCAGGAGGCTACACCTTC
CASNGGAGGYTF
>TRBD2|TRBJ2-5|TRBV10-3|NA|13
TGTGCCATCAGAGCGGGGGTGCAAGAGACCCAGTACTTC
CAIRAGVQETQYF
>TRBD1|TRBJ1-2|TRBV5-4|NA|17
TGTGCCAGCAGTAAACATGGGGATACAGGGGGCAACTATGGCTACACCTTC
CASSKHGDTGGNYGYTF
>NA|TRBJ1-1|TRBV4-3|few|15
TGCGCCAGCAGCCACAAGTGGGAGGGGGGGGCTGAAGCTTTCTTT
CASSHKWEGGAEAFF
>NA|TRBJ1-1|TRBV5-1|few|15
TGCGCCAGCAGCTTGGCACAGGGCATGAACACTGAAGCTTTCTTT
CASSLAQGMNTEAFF
>TRBD1|TRBJ1-1|TRBV27|NA|15
TGTGCCAGCAGTTCGGACAGGGGGCCTAACACTGAAGCTTTCTTT
CASSSDRGPNTEAFF